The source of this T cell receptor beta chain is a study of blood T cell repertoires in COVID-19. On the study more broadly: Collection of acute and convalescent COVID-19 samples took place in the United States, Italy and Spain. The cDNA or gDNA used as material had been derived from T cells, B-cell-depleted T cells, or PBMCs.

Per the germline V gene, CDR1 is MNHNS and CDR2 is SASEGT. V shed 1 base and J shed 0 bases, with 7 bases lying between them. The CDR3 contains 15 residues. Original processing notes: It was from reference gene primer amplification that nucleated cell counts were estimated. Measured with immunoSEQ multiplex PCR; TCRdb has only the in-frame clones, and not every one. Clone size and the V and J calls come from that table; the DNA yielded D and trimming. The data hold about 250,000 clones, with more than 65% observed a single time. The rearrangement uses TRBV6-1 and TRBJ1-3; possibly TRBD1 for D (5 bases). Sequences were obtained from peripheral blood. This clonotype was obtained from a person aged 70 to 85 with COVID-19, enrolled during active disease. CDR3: CASSEGQPSGNTIYF. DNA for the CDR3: TGTGCCAGCAGTGAAGGACAGCCCTCTGGAAACACCATATATTTT.